The entry below describes one T cell receptor (beta chain). CDR1 is LNHDA and CDR2 is SQIVND in the germline V gene (reference sequence). This CDR3 is built from 13 residues. Unmatched junction bases numbered 3, after V lost 4 bases and J lost 7 bases. These data are taken from a study of cytomegalovirus exposure and HLA in healthy donors. 60 Vbeta and 13 Jbeta primers were used in PCR. TCRdb's table, derived via immunoSEQ multiplex PCR, lists solely in-frame clones and lacks some. Here the sample spans about 190,000 clones, 78% being singletons. The sample comprised PBMCs. The TCR originated in a woman aged 25 to 45 in good health and CMV-seropositive. This sequence joins TRBV19 and TRBJ2-2; 7 nucleotides agree with TRBD1. CDR3 region: CASSTHRGGELFF. The CDR3 bases are TGTGCCAGTAGTACCCACAGGGGCGGGGAGCTGTTTTTT.